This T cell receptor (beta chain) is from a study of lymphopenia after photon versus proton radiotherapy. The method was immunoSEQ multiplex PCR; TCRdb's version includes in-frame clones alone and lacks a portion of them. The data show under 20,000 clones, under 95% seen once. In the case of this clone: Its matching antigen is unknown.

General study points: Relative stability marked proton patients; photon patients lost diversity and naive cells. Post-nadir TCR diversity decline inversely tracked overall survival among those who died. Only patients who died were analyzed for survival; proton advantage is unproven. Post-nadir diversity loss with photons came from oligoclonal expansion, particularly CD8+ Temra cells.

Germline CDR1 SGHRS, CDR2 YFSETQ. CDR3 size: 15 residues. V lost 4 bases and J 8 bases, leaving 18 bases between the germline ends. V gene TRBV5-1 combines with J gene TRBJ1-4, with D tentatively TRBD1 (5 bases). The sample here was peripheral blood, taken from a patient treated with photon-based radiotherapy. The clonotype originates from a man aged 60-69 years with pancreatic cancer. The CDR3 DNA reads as TGCGCCAGCAGCCGTGAACCGGGACTACCAGAAAAACTGTTTTTT. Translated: CASSREPGLPEKLFF.